The 27 T cell receptor beta chains below come from one sample, sequenced in a study of neoadjuvant anti-PD-1 for oral cavity cancer. The sample's time point: after neoadjuvant nivolumab, at surgical resection. Using immunoSEQ multiplex PCR, the repertoire was profiled, and TCRdb retains in-frame clones only, with some absent. In the table there are more than 25,000 clones, about 77% of which are singletons. The source material was PBMCs, sampled after nivolumab (anti-PD-1) treatment. These receptors were collected from a person between 40 and 80 years old with oral cavity squamous cell carcinoma.

The chain employs TRBV6-1 and TRBJ1-1; no clear D gene. Trimming left V 6 bases short and J 3 bases short, with 11 bases between. Looked up from germline, CDR1 is MNHNS and CDR2 is SASEGT. The CDR3 runs to 13 residues. CDR3 bases: TGTGCCAGCAGCAAGGAGGTGTACACTGAAGCTTTCTTT. Translated, it gives CASSKEVYTEAFF.

The chain uses TRBV7-9 and TRBJ1-5, with D uncertain. Trimming stripped 1 base from V and 3 bases from J, with 13 bases between. Germline CDR1 is SEHNR and CDR2 is FQNEAQ (reference sequence). The CDR3 is 16 residues long. DNA for the CDR3: TGTGCCAGCAGCTTAGAGGCTCGGGAGATCAATCAGCCCCAGCATTTT. Its protein product is CASSLEAREINQPQHF.

The rearrangement uses TRBV19 and TRBJ2-5; TRBD1 aligns across 8 bases. CDR3 length: 13 residues. V lost 5 bases to trimming and J lost 3 bases; unmatched junction nucleotides: 2. Germline V gives CDR1 LNHDA, CDR2 SQIVND (reference sequence). The chain's CDR3 is CASSYRGKETQYF. In nucleotides, the CDR3 is TGTGCCAGTAGTTACAGGGGGAAAGAGACCCAGTACTTC.

V and J are TRBV7-2 and TRBJ2-1; tentative D call: TRBD2 (5 bases). V lost 4 bases, J lost 0 bases, and 7 bases lay in between. The CDR3 extends over 14 amino acids. Germline CDR1 reads SGHTA; CDR2 reads FQGNSA. The DNA for the CDR3 is TGTGCCAGCAGCTCACGGGGCTCCTACAATGAGCAGTTCTTC. This codes for CASSSRGSYNEQFF.

This sequence joins TRBV30 and TRBJ2-3, with 10 bases fitting TRBD2. This CDR3 has 15 amino acids. J gave up 2 bases and V 8 bases, and 10 bases lay outside the gene matches. Germline V gene sequence: CDR1 GTSNPN, CDR2 SVGIG (reference sequence). CDR3 loop: CAGGKLAGPTDTQYF. The DNA for the CDR3 is TGTGCCGGGGGGAAACTAGCGGGGCCCACAGATACGCAGTATTTT.

This chain links TRBV19 with TRBJ2-7; 9 nucleotides match TRBD1. CDR1 and CDR2 (germline): LNHDA, SQIVND (reference sequence). This CDR3 has 15 amino acids. Germline trimming cut 5 bases from V and 4 bases from J; bases unmatched to any gene: 9. The CDR3 coding sequence is TGTGCCAGTAGTCCCCGGACAGGGGCAAGTTACGAGCAGTACTTC. This gives the protein CASSPRTGASYEQYF.

This clone has only a few counts. The J gene is TRBJ1-3, the V gene TRBV9; the D is unclear. The ends were cut back, 1 base at V and 2 bases at J, with 7 bases in the middle. Germline CDR1 reads SGDLS; CDR2 reads YYNGEE. The CDR3 has 14 amino acids. As DNA, the CDR3 is TGTGCCAGCAGCGTAAGAGGACCTGGAAACACCATATATTTT. Encoded protein: CASSVRGPGNTIYF.

V and J are TRBV25-1 and TRBJ1-4; 7 bases match TRBD1. Unmatched junction bases numbered 8, after V lost 6 bases and J lost 7 bases. Per germline, CDR1 MGHDK and CDR2 SYGVNS. This CDR3 comprises 14 residues. The CDR3 loop reads CASSRGGSGEKLFF. CDR3 nucleotide sequence: TGTGCCAGCAGCAGGGGGGGGTCGGGTGAAAAACTGTTTTTT.

J is TRBJ1-2 and V is TRBV11-3; D gene unclear. The CDR3 runs 13 residues. Germline-derived CDR1 and CDR2 are SGHNT and YENEEA. V shed 0 bases and J shed 8 bases, with 10 bases lying between them. CDR3 region: CASSLEVTRGYTF. The CDR3 region has the DNA TGTGCCAGCAGCTTAGAAGTTACGCGAGGCTACACCTTC.

This clone has just one count. The chain carries TRBV4-1 and TRBJ2-7; 9 bases are a match to TRBD1. The CDR3 is 16 amino acids. The ends lost 0 bases at V and 5 bases at J; junction bases unmatched: 8. The germline V gene has CDR1 MGHRA and CDR2 YSYEKL. The CDR3 DNA follows: TGCGCCAGCAGCCAAGAGGGGACAGGGAGCAAGGACGAGCAGTACTTC. Translated: CASSQEGTGSKDEQYF.

The chain has TRBV5-1 and TRBJ1-1, with 12 bases fitting TRBD1. Trimming took 4 bases from V and 3 from J; bases not matched to a gene: 10. Germline loops: CDR1 SGHRS, CDR2 YFSETQ. CDR3 length equals 17 residues. CDR3 residues: CASSHTRDRGPDTEAFF. CDR3 coding DNA: TGCGCCAGCAGCCACACCCGGGACAGGGGGCCTGACACTGAAGCTTTCTTT. The variable domain in full, completed from reference TRBV5-1 and TRBJ1-1, reads KAGVTQTPRYLIKTRGQQVTLSCSPISGHRSVSWYQQTPGQGLQFLFEYFSETQRNKGNFPGRFSGRQFSNSRSEMNVSTLELGDSALYLCASSHTRDRGPDTEAFFGQGTRLTVV.

The chain has TRBV7-8 and TRBJ1-5; D ambiguous. Per the germline V gene, CDR1 is SGHVS and CDR2 is FQNEAQ. Deletions cut 3 bases from V and 3 bases from J, with 12 bases between. The CDR3 sequence is 15 residues long. The CDR3 coding sequence is TGTGCCAGCAGCTTCGCCGCCAACTCCAATCAGCCCCAGCATTTT. This encodes CASSFAANSNQPQHF.

This CDR3 is CASSLVSGGGGEQFF. The CDR3 DNA reads TGTGCCAGCAGCTTAGTTAGCGGGGGGGGTGGTGAGCAGTTCTTC. V gene TRBV7-2 combines with J gene TRBJ2-1; 11 positions agree with TRBD2. The V and J ends lost 1 base and 9 bases, in that order; junction bases with no gene match: 5. This CDR3 region has 15 residues. From germline, CDR1 is SGHTA and CDR2 FQGNSA.

The chain has TRBV5-1 and TRBJ2-7, with D possibly called TRBD1 or TRBD2 (6 bases each). V was clipped by 2 bases and J by 0 bases, with 12 bases between them. This CDR3 is built from 15 residues. Germline values: CDR1 SGHRS, CDR2 YFSETQ. The CDR3 loop reads CASSFDGGSSYEQYF. The DNA of the CDR3 is TGCGCCAGCAGCTTCGACGGGGGCAGCTCCTACGAGCAGTACTTC.

This clone has only a few counts. The chain carries TRBV5-1 and TRBJ2-5; 7 positions match TRBD2. J was trimmed by 4 bases and V by 0 bases; bases with no gene match: 3. Germline values: CDR1 SGHRS, CDR2 YFSETQ. The CDR3 has 14 amino acids. CDR3 amino acids: CASSLVAGSETQYF. The CDR3 DNA is TGCGCCAGCAGCTTGGTAGCGGGTTCAGAGACCCAGTACTTC.

The chain joins TRBV6-6 to TRBJ1-1, with a possible D match to TRBD1 (6 bases). V lost 5 bases and J lost 1, with 14 bases in between. The CDR3 has 15 residues. Per the germline V gene, CDR1 is MNHNY and CDR2 is SVGAGI (reference sequence). CDR3 sequence reads: CASSPAWTENTEAFF. The CDR3 DNA reads TGTGCCAGCAGTCCTGCTTGGACAGAGAACACTGAAGCTTTCTTT.

Only a few counts were recorded for this clone. This rearrangement joins TRBV7-9 to TRBJ1-2; 8 positions match TRBD1. This CDR3 is built from 18 residues. Germline trimming cut 5 bases from V and 0 bases from J; bases unmatched to any gene: 14. From germline, CDR1 is SEHNR and CDR2 FQNEAQ (reference sequence). CDR3 nucleotide sequence: TGTGCCAGCAGCCAGGGGGCAGACCCAACGAAAACTAACTATGGCTACACCTTC. Translation: CASSQGADPTKTNYGYTF.

This chain uses TRBV19 with TRBJ2-1, with 10 bases fitting TRBD2. This CDR3 has 15 residues. J lost 8 bases, V lost 2 bases, and 6 bases had no gene match. From germline, CDR1 is LNHDA and CDR2 SQIVND (reference sequence). As DNA, the CDR3 is TGTGCCAGTAGTATACTAAGCGGGGGGGCATATGAGCAGTTCTTC. Its protein is CASSILSGGAYEQFF.

This clone was seen a few times. The chain couples TRBV29-1 to TRBJ1-3; possibly TRBD1 for D (6 bases). The germline V gene has CDR1 SQVTM and CDR2 ANQGSEA. The CDR3 is 19 amino acids. Trimming cost V 6 bases and J 3 bases, with 30 bases left between them. This CDR3 is CSVSNGTSFYLPRGNTIYF. The CDR3 DNA reads as TGCAGCGTATCTAACGGGACAAGTTTCTACTTACCACGTGGAAACACCATATATTTT.

This chain links TRBV19 with TRBJ1-2, with 7 bases aligning to TRBD1. Germline V CDR1 and CDR2: LNHDA, SQIVND (reference sequence). Trimming removed 3 bases from V and 6 bases from J; junction bases left unmatched: 13. The CDR3 spans 16 residues. The CDR3 here is CASSMRTGRWENGYTF. The DNA for the CDR3 is TGTGCCAGTAGTATGCGGACAGGTAGATGGGAGAATGGCTACACCTTC.

The V gene is TRBV5-1, the J gene TRBJ1-2; D gene unclear. The CDR3 spans 14 residues. V was pared by 0 bases and J by 4 bases, with 10 bases between. Germline assignment: CDR1 SGHRS and CDR2 YFSETQ. DNA for the CDR3: TGCGCCAGCAGCTTGGAAAGCGCAGTCTATGGCTACACCTTC. Translating it yields CASSLESAVYGYTF. Filled out from reference TRBV5-1 and TRBJ1-2, the complete variable domain reads KAGVTQTPRYLIKTRGQQVTLSCSPISGHRSVSWYQQTPGQGLQFLFEYFSETQRNKGNFPGRFSGRQFSNSRSEMNVSTLELGDSALYLCASSLESAVYGYTFGSGTRLTVV.

The chain joins TRBV27 to TRBJ1-2; D gene unclear. V lost 2 bases and J lost 4, with 8 bases in between. From germline, CDR1 is MNHEY and CDR2 SMNVEV (reference sequence). The CDR3 extends over 13 amino acids. Here the CDR3 reads CASSLPALYGYTF. The CDR3 bases are TGTGCCAGCAGTTTACCTGCCCTCTATGGCTACACCTTC.

V is TRBV7-2 and J is TRBJ1-1; 7 bases fit TRBD1. The CDR3 totals 12 residues. The germline V gene encodes CDR1 SGHTA and CDR2 FQGNSA. After removal of 5 bases from V and 7 bases from J, the junction contained 4 bases not matched to a gene. CDR3 residues: CASSRRQGEAFF. Here the CDR3 DNA reads TGTGCCAGCAGCCGTCGACAGGGTGAAGCTTTCTTT. Full variable domain (missing parts from reference TRBV7-2 and TRBJ1-1): GAGVSQSPSNKVTEKGKDVELRCDPISGHTALYWYRQSLGQGLEFLIYFQGNSAPDKSGLPSDRFSAERTGGSVSTLTIQRTQQEDSAVYLCASSRRQGEAFFGQGTRLTVV.

The chain joins TRBV7-9 to TRBJ2-3; D uncertain. The length of the CDR3 is 14 residues. Between the trimmed V and J ends, which lost 4 bases and 8 bases, there was a span of 16 bases. Germline CDR1 reads SEHNR; CDR2 reads FQNEAQ (reference sequence). The CDR3 spells CASSSTRGGITQYF. As DNA, the CDR3 is TGTGCCAGCAGCTCGACCCGAGGTGGAATTACGCAGTATTTT.

This clone was seen only a few times. The V gene is TRBV19, the J gene TRBJ2-3; D possibly corresponds to TRBD1 (6 bases). The CDR3 extends over 16 amino acids. Germline V gene data show CDR1 as LNHDA and CDR2 as SQIVND (reference sequence). Between the trimmed V and J ends, which lost 1 base and 1 base, there was a span of 12 bases. CDR3 sequence reads: CASSIGGTQGTDTQYF. In DNA form, the CDR3 reads TGTGCCAGTAGTATAGGGGGGACACAAGGCACAGATACGCAGTATTTT.

The genes are TRBV2 and TRBJ1-1; D is ambiguous. Germline CDR1 is SNHLY and CDR2 is FYNNEI. The ends were cut back, 5 bases at V and 1 base at J, with 8 bases in the middle. The CDR3 is 13 amino acids. CDR3 sequence: CASSSTQNTEAFF. Here the CDR3 DNA reads TGTGCCAGCAGTTCTACCCAGAACACTGAAGCTTTCTTT.

The count of this clone is one. CDR3 DNA sequence: TGTGCCAGTAGACAGGGGCAGGCTAATGAAAAACTGTTTTTT. It specifies CASRQGQANEKLFF. The chain carries TRBV19 and TRBJ1-4, with 7 nucleotides matching TRBD1. Trimming took 6 bases from V and 3 from J; bases not matched to a gene: 4. CDR3 length: 14 amino acids. Germline CDR1 is LNHDA and CDR2 is SQIVND (reference sequence).